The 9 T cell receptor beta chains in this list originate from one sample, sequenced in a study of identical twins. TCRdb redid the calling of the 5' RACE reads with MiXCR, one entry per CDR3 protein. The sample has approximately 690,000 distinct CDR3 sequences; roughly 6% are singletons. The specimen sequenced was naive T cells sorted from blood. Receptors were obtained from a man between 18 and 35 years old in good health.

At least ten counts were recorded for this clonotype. The CDR3 sequence: CSARALKIQETQYF. The CDR3 nucleotides are TGCAGTGCTAGAGCTTTGAAAATCCAAGAGACCCAGTACTTC. The genes are TRBV20-1 and TRBJ2-5; D not certain. CDR1 is DFQATT and CDR2 is SNEGSKA in the germline V gene (reference sequence). V dropped 1 base and J dropped 1 base, with 10 bases sitting between them. The CDR3 loop spans 14 amino acids.

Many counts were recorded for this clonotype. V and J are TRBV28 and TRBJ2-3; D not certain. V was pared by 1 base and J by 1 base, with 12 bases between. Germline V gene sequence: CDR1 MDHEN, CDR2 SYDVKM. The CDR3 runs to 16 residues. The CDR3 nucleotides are TGTGCCAGCAGTTTATTTGTGAACGGTGGCACAGATACGCAGTATTTT. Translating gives CASSLFVNGGTDTQYF.

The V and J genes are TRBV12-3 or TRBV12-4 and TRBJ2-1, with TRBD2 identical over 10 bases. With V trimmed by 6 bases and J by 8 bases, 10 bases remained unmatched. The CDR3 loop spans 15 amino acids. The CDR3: CASRDTSGTRDEQFF. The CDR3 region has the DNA TGTGCCAGCAGGGATACTAGCGGGACTCGGGATGAGCAGTTCTTC.

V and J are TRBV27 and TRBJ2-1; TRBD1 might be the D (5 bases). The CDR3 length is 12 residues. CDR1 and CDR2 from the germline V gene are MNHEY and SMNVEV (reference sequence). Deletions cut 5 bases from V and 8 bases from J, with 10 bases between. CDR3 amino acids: CASSLSGHEQFF. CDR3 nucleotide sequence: TGTGCCAGCAGTCTCTCAGGGCATGAGCAGTTCTTC.

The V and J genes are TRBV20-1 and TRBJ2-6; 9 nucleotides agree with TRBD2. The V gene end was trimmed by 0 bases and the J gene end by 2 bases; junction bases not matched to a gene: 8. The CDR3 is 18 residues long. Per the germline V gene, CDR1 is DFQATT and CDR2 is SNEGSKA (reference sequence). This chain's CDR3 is CSARDPGGRGAGANVLTF. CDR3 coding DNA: TGCAGTGCTAGAGATCCCGGCGGGAGGGGTGCTGGGGCCAACGTCCTGACTTTC.

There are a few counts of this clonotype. The CDR3 bases are TGTGCCAGCACCGTTACCCCTTCTGGGTCGGAGGGAAATCAGCCCCAGCATTTT. Protein sequence: CASTVTPSGSEGNQPQHF. The chain is built from TRBV28 and TRBJ1-5, with D uncertain. Germline values: CDR1 MDHEN, CDR2 SYDVKM. The CDR3 has 18 amino acids. V was clipped by 7 bases and J by 4 bases, with 26 bases between them.

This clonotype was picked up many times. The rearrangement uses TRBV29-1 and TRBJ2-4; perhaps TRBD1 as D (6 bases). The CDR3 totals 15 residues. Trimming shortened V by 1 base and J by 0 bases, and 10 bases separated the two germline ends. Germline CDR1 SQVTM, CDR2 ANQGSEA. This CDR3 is CSVEVRGLAKNIQYF. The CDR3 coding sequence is TGCAGCGTTGAAGTGAGGGGGTTAGCCAAAAACATTCAGTACTTC.

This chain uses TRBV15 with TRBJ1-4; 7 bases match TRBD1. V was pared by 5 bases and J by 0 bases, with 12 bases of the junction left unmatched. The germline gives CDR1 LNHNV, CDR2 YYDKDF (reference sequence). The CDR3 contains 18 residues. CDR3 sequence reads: CATSGTIPGQPTNEKLFF. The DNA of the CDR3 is TGTGCCACCAGCGGAACTATCCCGGGACAGCCAACTAATGAAAAACTGTTTTTT.

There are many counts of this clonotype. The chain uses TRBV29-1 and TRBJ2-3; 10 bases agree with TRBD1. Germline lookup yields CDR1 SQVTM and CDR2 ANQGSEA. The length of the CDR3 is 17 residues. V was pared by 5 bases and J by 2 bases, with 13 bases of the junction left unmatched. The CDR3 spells CSVSSLKGTGDTDTQYF. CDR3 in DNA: TGCAGCGTTTCCTCCTTAAAAGGGACAGGGGACACAGATACGCAGTATTTT.